The next 18 T cell receptor beta chains were all read from a single sample in a study of OX40 agonist ivuxolimab in advanced cancers. Clones were sequenced by immunoSEQ multiplex PCR, and TCRdb holds only the in-frame ones, with some missing. The table includes tens of thousands of clones, around four fifths detected once. The specimen comprised CD4+ or CD8+ T cells sorted from blood, sampled in a trial of the OX40 agonist ivuxolimab. These receptors came from an adult with an advanced solid tumor such as melanoma, head and neck, liver or kidney cancer.

This clone was picked up a small number of times. The chain links TRBV2 to TRBJ1-5, with a weak D call TRBD1 (5 bases). CDR3 size: 15 residues. Trimming removed 6 bases from V and 1 base from J, with 13 bases in between. Germline V gene lookup returns CDR1 SNHLY and CDR2 FYNNEI. The CDR3: CASSQGAGSNQPQHF. The CDR3 region has the DNA TGTGCCAGCAGCCAAGGGGCGGGAAGCAATCAGCCCCAGCATTTT.

The chain joins TRBV11-3 to TRBJ2-2, with 9 bases identical to TRBD2. The CDR3 runs 16 residues. CDR1 is SGHNT and CDR2 is YENEEA in the germline V gene. The trim removed 2 bases at V and 5 bases at J, leaving 6 bases unmatched. The CDR3 DNA reads as TGTGCCAGCAGCTTACAGGGACTAGCCGCGACCGGGGAGCTGTTTTTT. As protein: CASSLQGLAATGELFF.

This chain links TRBV2 with TRBJ2-1; D is unclear. Trimming took 3 bases from V and 2 from J, leaving 11 bases between them. The CDR3 is made up of 15 amino acids. CDR1 and CDR2 from the germline V gene are SNHLY and FYNNEI. This CDR3 reads CASSEDGETYNEQFF. The CDR3 region has the DNA TGTGCCAGCAGTGAGGATGGGGAAACCTACAATGAGCAGTTCTTC.

CDR3 coding DNA: TGTGCCAGCTCACCACGCAATCTCGGGAACACCGGGGAGCTGTTTTTT. This sequence encodes CASSPRNLGNTGELFF. The rearrangement uses TRBV18 and TRBJ2-2; D not resolved. Trimming took 1 base from V and 1 from J, leaving 10 bases between them. The CDR3 is 16 amino acids. Germline CDR1 KGHSH, CDR2 LQKENI.

This clone was seen a single time. The genes are TRBV6-1 and TRBJ2-1; D unclear. The CDR3 spans 14 residues. V was pared by 6 bases and J by 3 bases, with 12 bases between. The germline gives CDR1 MNHNS, CDR2 SASEGT. As DNA, the CDR3 is TGTGCCAGCAGCTTATCCCCGGGCTACAATGAGCAGTTCTTC. Its protein is CASSLSPGYNEQFF.

The rearrangement links TRBV7-8 to TRBJ2-5; possibly TRBD1 for D (5 bases). V was trimmed by 5 bases and J by 2 bases, leaving 18 bases between them. The CDR3 totals 16 residues. Germline CDR1 SGHVS, CDR2 FQNEAQ. The CDR3 DNA reads as TGTGCCAGCAGCCACGCGACATTCGACAGTCAAGAGACCCAGTACTTC. Translating gives CASSHATFDSQETQYF.

The rearrangement links TRBV5-1 to TRBJ1-1; D is possibly TRBD1 (6 bases). Germline loops: CDR1 SGHRS, CDR2 YFSETQ. This CDR3 contains 15 residues. The ends were cut back, 5 bases at V and 1 base at J, with 15 bases in the middle. The CDR3 loop is CASSPMRDTNTEAFF. In nucleotides, the CDR3 is TGCGCCAGCAGTCCGATGCGGGACACGAACACTGAAGCTTTCTTT.

The V gene is TRBV30, the J gene TRBJ1-6, with TRBD1 identical over 9 bases. CDR3 length: 13 residues. The germline gives CDR1 GTSNPN, CDR2 SVGIG (reference sequence). The ends lost 5 bases at V and 7 bases at J; junction bases unmatched: 3. This CDR3 is CAWGDRVNSPLHF. CDR3 DNA sequence: TGTGCCTGGGGGGACAGGGTAAATTCACCCCTCCACTTT.

This clone was detected a few times. The V and J genes are TRBV10-3 and TRBJ2-7; no clear D. The CDR3 contains 10 residues. V gave up 11 bases and J gave up 5 bases, with 10 bases separating them. Germline V gene data show CDR1 as ENHRY and CDR2 as SYGVKD. The CDR3: CALPSNEQYF. CDR3 coding DNA: TGTGCCCTTCCCAGCAACGAGCAGTACTTC.

This clone occurred a few times. The sample has other DNA sequences that encode this CDR3 too. J is TRBJ2-1 and V is TRBV19; D is possibly TRBD2 (7 bases). V was clipped by 4 bases and J by 8 bases, with 24 bases between them. The CDR3 has 17 residues. CDR1 is LNHDA and CDR2 is SQIVND in the germline V gene (reference sequence). The CDR3 DNA is TGTGCCAGTAGTAGCCGCATGGGGGGCGGGAGTACGGATGAGCAGTTCTTC. Amino acids: CASSSRMGGGSTDEQFF.

The rearrangement links TRBV5-6 to TRBJ2-1; D gene ambiguous. Germline lookup yields CDR1 SGHDT and CDR2 YYEEEE. This CDR3 is built from 16 residues. Trimming took off 1 base at V and 0 bases at J, with 11 bases between the two ends. The CDR3 DNA sequence: TGTGCCAGCAGCTTGAGTGCTGGACGCTCCTACAATGAGCAGTTCTTC. Encoded protein: CASSLSAGRSYNEQFF.

This rearrangement joins TRBV6-6 to TRBJ1-2; D is uncertain. In germline, CDR1 is MNHNY, CDR2 SVGAGI (reference sequence). The ends were cut back, 0 bases at V and 0 bases at J, with 8 bases in the middle. This CDR3 is 15 amino acids long. The CDR3 DNA is TGTGCCAGCAGTTACTCTCCGGTAGCTAACTATGGCTACACCTTC. The encoded protein is CASSYSPVANYGYTF.

The chain links TRBV28 to TRBJ2-5, with 7 nucleotides matching TRBD2. J lost 2 bases, V lost 2 bases, and 8 bases had no gene match. Germline CDR1 is MDHEN and CDR2 is SYDVKM. The CDR3 spans 16 residues. The chain's CDR3 is CASSLRGVGYQETQYF. Written as DNA, the CDR3 is TGTGCCAGCAGTTTACGGGGGGTAGGATATCAAGAGACCCAGTACTTC.

The sample holds a few counts of this clone. The genes are TRBV27 and TRBJ1-3, with D tentatively TRBD1 (6 bases). The CDR3 loop spans 15 amino acids. The V end was cut by 4 bases, the J end by 3 bases, with 13 bases between. CDR1 and CDR2 from the germline V gene are MNHEY and SMNVEV (reference sequence). CDR3 sequence: CASSSSGVVGNTIYF. The CDR3 nucleotides read TGTGCCAGCAGTTCATCAGGGGTGGTTGGAAACACCATATATTTT.

This clone appeared a single time. The chain uses TRBV7-9 and TRBJ2-4; D is ambiguous. Trimming pared 5 bases from V and 8 bases from J, leaving 16 bases between. The CDR3 runs to 14 residues. Per germline, CDR1 SEHNR and CDR2 FQNEAQ (reference sequence). CDR3 in amino acids: CASSAVSARDIQYF. The CDR3 nucleotides are TGTGCCAGCAGCGCCGTTTCCGCCCGGGACATTCAGTACTTC.

The chain links TRBV18 to TRBJ1-6; the D is unclear. CDR1 and CDR2 (germline): KGHSH, LQKENI. CDR3 length: 14 residues. V lost 3 bases, J lost 0 bases, and 3 bases lay in between. CDR3 amino acids: CASSPSSYNSPLHF. The CDR3 DNA sequence: TGTGCCAGCTCACCTAGCTCCTATAATTCACCCCTCCACTTT.

The chain links TRBV28 to TRBJ2-1; 13 positions match TRBD2. The CDR3 sequence is 18 residues long. V lost 6 bases and J lost 1; bases outside the gene matches: 9. Germline V gene sequence: CDR1 MDHEN, CDR2 SYDVKM. This chain's CDR3 is CASSSGLAGSKSYNEQFF. CDR3 sequence (DNA): TGTGCCAGCAGCTCGGGACTAGCGGGATCGAAATCCTACAATGAGCAGTTCTTC. Drawing the rest from reference TRBV28 and TRBJ2-1, the complete variable domain is DVKVTQSSRYLVKRTGEKVFLECVQDMDHENMFWYRQDPGLGLRLIYFSYDVKMKEKGDIPEGYSVSREKKERFSLILESASTNQTSMYLCASSSGLAGSKSYNEQFFGPGTRLTVL.

This sequence joins TRBV28 and TRBJ1-4; D not certain. The V gene's germline CDR1 is MDHEN and CDR2 SYDVKM. CDR3 length: 14 residues. Trimming pared 2 bases from V and 8 bases from J, leaving 12 bases between. The CDR3 loop reads CASSLPGGEEKLFF. DNA for the CDR3: TGTGCCAGCAGTTTACCAGGCGGAGAGGAAAAACTGTTTTTT.